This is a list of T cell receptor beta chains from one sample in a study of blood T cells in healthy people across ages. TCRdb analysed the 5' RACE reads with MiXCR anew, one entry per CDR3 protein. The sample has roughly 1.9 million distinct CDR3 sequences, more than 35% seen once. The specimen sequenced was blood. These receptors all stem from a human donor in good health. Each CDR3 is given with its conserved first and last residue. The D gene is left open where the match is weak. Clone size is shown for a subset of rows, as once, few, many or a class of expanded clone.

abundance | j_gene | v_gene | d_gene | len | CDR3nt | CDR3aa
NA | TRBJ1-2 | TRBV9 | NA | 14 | TGTGCCAGCAGCGTAGGAGGCCGGAGTAGGGGCTACACCTTC | CASSVGGRSRGYTF
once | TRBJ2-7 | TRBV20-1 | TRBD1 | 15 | TGCAGTGCCCCGGGGAGGGTGGGACAGGGCGAGCAGCAGTACTTC | CSAPGRVGQGEQQYF
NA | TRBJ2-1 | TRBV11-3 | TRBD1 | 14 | TGTGCCAGCAGCTTTCGACAGGGTAAAGGTGAGCAGTTCTTC | CASSFRQGKGEQFF
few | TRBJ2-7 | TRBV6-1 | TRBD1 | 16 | TGTGCCAGCAGTGAAGACAGGGGGCGCAAGATATACGAGCAGTACTTC | CASSEDRGRKIYEQYF
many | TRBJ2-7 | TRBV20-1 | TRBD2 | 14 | TGCAGTGCAAAGACTAGCGGGGTAACCTACGAGCAGTACTTC | CSAKTSGVTYEQYF
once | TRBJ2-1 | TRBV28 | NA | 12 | TGTGCCAGCAGTAACGCATCAGTCCTACAGTTCTTC | CASSNASVLQFF
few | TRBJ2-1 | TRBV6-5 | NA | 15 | TGTGCCAGCAGTTACAAGGCATACGGCTACAATGAGCAGTTCTTC | CASSYKAYGYNEQFF
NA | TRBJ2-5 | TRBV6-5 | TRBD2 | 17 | TGTGCCAGCAGTTACTCGAGCGTGCGGGGGGGTTGGGCGACCCAGTACTTC | CASSYSSVRGGWATQYF
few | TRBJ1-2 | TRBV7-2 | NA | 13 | TGTGCCAGCAGCTTATGGGGTCCTTGGGGCTACACCTTC | CASSLWGPWGYTF
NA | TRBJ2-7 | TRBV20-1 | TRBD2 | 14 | TGCAGTGCTACTAGCGGGGGGTTGACCTACGAGCAGTACTTC | CSATSGGLTYEQYF
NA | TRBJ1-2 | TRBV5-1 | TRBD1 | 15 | TGCGCCAGCAGCTTGTTGGACAGGGGGATCTATGGCTACACCTTC | CASSLLDRGIYGYTF
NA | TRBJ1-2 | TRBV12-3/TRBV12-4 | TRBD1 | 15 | TGTGCCAGCAGTTTAGGATTTCGGACAGGGGGCAGCTACACCTTC | CASSLGFRTGGSYTF
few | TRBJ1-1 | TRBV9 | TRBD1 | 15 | TGTGCCAGCAGCGTAGATAATCAGGGGGACACTGAAGCTTTCTTT | CASSVDNQGDTEAFF
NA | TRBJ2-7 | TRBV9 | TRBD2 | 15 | TGTGCCAGCAGCGTAGGCGGGGGGCTAGGTGGCGAGCAGTACTTC | CASSVGGGLGGEQYF
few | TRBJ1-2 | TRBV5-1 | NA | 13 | TGCGCCAGCAGCTTGGGCGATATTTGGGGCTACACCTTC | CASSLGDIWGYTF
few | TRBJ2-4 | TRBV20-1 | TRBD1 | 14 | TGCAGTGCCGGGACAGGGGGGGGCCTAAACATTCAGTACTTC | CSAGTGGGLNIQYF
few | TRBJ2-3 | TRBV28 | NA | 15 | TGTGCCAGCAGTTTACCGGGGGCGAGCACAGATACGCAGTATTTT | CASSLPGASTDTQYF
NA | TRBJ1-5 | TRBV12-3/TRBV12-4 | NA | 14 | TGTGCCAGCAGATCAGTCGGGGGCCATCAGCCCCAGCATTTT | CASRSVGGHQPQHF
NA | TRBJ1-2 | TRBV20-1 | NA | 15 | TGCAGTGCTAGAGTTGCCCCGGTCGGTTATTATGGCTACACCTTC | CSARVAPVGYYGYTF
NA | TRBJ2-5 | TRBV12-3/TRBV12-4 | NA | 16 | TGTGCCAGCAGTTTAGAGACGAGATTTCCCCAAGAGACCCAGTACTTC | CASSLETRFPQETQYF
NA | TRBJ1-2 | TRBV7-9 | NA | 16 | TGTGCCAGCAGCGTCGCCCTTACCTCTCCTAACTATGGCTACACCTTC | CASSVALTSPNYGYTF